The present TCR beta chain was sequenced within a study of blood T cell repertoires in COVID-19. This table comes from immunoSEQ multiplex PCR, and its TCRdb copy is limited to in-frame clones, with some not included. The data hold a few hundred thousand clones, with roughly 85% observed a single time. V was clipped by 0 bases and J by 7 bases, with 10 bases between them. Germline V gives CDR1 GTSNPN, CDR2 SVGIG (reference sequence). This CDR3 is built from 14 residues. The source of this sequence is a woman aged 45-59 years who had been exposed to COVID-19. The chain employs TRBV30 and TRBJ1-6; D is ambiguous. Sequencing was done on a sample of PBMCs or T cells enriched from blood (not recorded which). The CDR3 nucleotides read TGTGCCTGGAGTGTACTCGAAGCCAATTCACCCCTCCACTTT. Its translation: CAWSVLEANSPLHF.